One T cell receptor beta chain is described in this entry. What it binds is unknown. Germline V gene lookup returns CDR1 SGDLS and CDR2 YYNGEE. The CDR3 covers 13 residues. After removal of 7 bases from V and 5 bases from J, the junction contained 6 bases not matched to a gene. Mixed chimerism was transient after nonmyeloablative marrow transplants from related graft donors. Unstimulated regulatory T cells (CD4+CD25+CD127-), CD4+CD25- non-regulatory cells, CD4 and CD8 cells were FACS-sorted from thawed PBMCs. Assay: immunoSEQ multiplex PCR; the TCRdb copy retains only in-frame clones and omits some. This table has about 81,000 clones, around 90% appearing once. This sample is part of a study of Tregs in tolerant kidney transplant recipients. Findings and limits, study-wide: Nucleotide sequences could not be compared across some patients' samples due to primer changes. Biological reproducibility was not directly addressed, but technical replication error appeared minimal. Validation in larger populations is needed because few patients were studied.

The sequence derives from a human patient who received a combined kidney and bone marrow transplant. The T cells may partly be graft donor cells. The sample was CD4+ T cells from blood (PBMCs), taken 24 months after the transplant. The chain combines TRBV9 with TRBJ2-7, with 10 nucleotides matching TRBD1. The DNA for the CDR3 is TGTGCCAGCTCCGGACAGGGGGAAGACGAGCAGTACTTC. Its translation: CASSGQGEDEQYF.